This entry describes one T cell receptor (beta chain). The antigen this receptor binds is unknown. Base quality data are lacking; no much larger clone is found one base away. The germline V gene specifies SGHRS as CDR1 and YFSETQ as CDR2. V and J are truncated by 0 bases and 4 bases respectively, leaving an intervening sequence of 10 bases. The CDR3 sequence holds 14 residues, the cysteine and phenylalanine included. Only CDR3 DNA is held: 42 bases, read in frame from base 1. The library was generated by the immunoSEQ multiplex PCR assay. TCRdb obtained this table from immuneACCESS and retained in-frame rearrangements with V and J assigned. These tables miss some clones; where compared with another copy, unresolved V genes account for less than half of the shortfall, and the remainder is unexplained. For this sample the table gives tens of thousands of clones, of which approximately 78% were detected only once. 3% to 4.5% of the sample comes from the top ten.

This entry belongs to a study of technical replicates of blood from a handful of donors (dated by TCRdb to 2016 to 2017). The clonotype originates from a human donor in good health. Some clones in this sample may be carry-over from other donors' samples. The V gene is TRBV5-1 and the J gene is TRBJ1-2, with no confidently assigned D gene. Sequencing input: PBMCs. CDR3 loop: CASSLESGTYGYTF. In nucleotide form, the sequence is TGCGCCAGCAGCTTGGAATCAGGTACCTATGGCTACACCTTC.